Following are 16 T cell receptor beta chains from one sample sequenced in a study of a mutant IDH1 vaccine in newly diagnosed glioma. Their target antigens are unknown. Time point specified: week 5, during vaccination. Vaccine doses each comprised 300 ug of mutant IDH1 20-mer peptide, with topical imiquimod. Here immunoSEQ multiplex PCR was the method, and the copy in TCRdb shows in-frame clones only, minus some. This table holds 50,000 to 55,000 clones, 78% found once. Sample: PBMCs, taken from a glioma patient whose treatment included an IDH1 peptide vaccine. All receptors derive from a man in his forties or fifties with glioma.

The CDR3 region is CASTVAEQYF. Written as DNA, the CDR3 is TGTGCCTCCACGGTGGCCGAGCAGTACTTC. The chain is built from TRBV21-1 and TRBJ2-7. TRBV21-1 is recorded as a pseudogene. This CDR3 contains 10 residues.

This clone was seen a single time. The chain combines TRBV21-1 with TRBJ1-1; TRBD1, as called in the table, went unchecked against the DNA. TRBV21-1 counts as a pseudogene. The CDR3 totals 14 residues. The CDR3 nucleotides are TGTGCAGGGGCCCCGACAGGGTTGAACACTGAAGCTTTCTTT. Protein sequence: CAGAPTGLNTEAFF.

The V and J genes are TRBV7-3 and TRBJ2-1; 8 nucleotides line up with TRBD1. V lost 5 bases and J lost 2; bases outside the gene matches: 5. The CDR3 contains 15 residues. Germline values: CDR1 SGHTA, CDR2 FQGTGA. The CDR3 here is CASSPTGGTYNEQFF. CDR3 DNA sequence: TGTGCCAGCAGCCCCACAGGGGGAACCTACAATGAGCAGTTCTTC.

This chain uses TRBV7-3 with TRBJ1-1; D is possibly TRBD1 (5 bases). The CDR3 spans 13 residues. The germline gives CDR1 SGHTA, CDR2 FQGTGA. Trimming removed 7 bases at V and 8 bases at J, with 17 bases between. This CDR3 reads CASTNSPGQEAFF. CDR3 sequence (DNA): TGTGCCAGCACCAATAGCCCCGGACAAGAAGCTTTCTTT.

V and J are TRBV19 and TRBJ2-1; TRBD2 matches 8 bases. This CDR3 has 15 amino acids. The trim removed 5 bases at V and 7 bases at J, leaving 10 bases unmatched. Germline CDR1 reads LNHDA; CDR2 reads SQIVND (reference sequence). CDR3 loop: CASSPPGLVGNEQFF. The CDR3 DNA reads as TGTGCCAGTAGTCCGCCGGGACTAGTCGGTAATGAGCAGTTCTTC.

The chain is built from TRBV6-5 and TRBJ1-2; 7 bases map to TRBD1. After removal of 1 base from V and 3 bases from J, the junction contained 8 bases not matched to a gene. Per germline, CDR1 MNHEY and CDR2 SVGAGI. This CDR3 contains 16 residues. This CDR3 reads CASSYLQGRSDYGYTF. CDR3 DNA sequence: TGTGCCAGCAGTTACTTACAGGGGAGGAGCGACTATGGCTACACCTTC.

The chain uses TRBV5-1 and TRBJ2-5; 12 bases agree with TRBD1. The CDR3 sequence is 15 residues long. Trimming cost V 4 bases and J 7 bases; bases outside gene matches: 8. Germline lookup yields CDR1 SGHRS and CDR2 YFSETQ. The CDR3 loop is CASSPGTGGVGTQYF. The CDR3 DNA follows: TGCGCCAGCAGCCCAGGGACAGGGGGCGTAGGGACCCAGTACTTC.

The gene calls are TRBV13 and TRBJ2-3; D unclear. Germline CDR1 PRHDT, CDR2 FYEKMQ (reference sequence). Trimming took off 6 bases at V and 1 base at J, with 14 bases between the two ends. The CDR3 length is 15 residues. The CDR3 DNA reads as TGTGCCAGCAGATCGACTGGGGTAGGCACAGATACGCAGTATTTT. This sequence encodes CASRSTGVGTDTQYF.

The CDR3 nucleotides read TGCAGGACACAGGGGGGTTCTGAAGCTTTCTTT. Encoded protein: CRTQGGSEAFF. The chain employs TRBV20-1 and TRBJ1-1, with TRBD1 identical over 8 bases. This CDR3 spans 11 amino acids. The germline CDR1 and CDR2 sequences are DFQATT and SNEGSKA (reference sequence).

V is TRBV5-8 and J is TRBJ1-5; no firm D call. This CDR3 contains 15 residues. The V end lost 6 bases, the J end lost 1 base, and 14 bases lay between the germline ends. Germline V CDR1 and CDR2: SGHTS, YDEGEE. CDR3 amino acids: CASTPGVRSNQPQHF. The DNA for the CDR3 is TGTGCCAGCACCCCCGGAGTCAGGAGCAATCAGCCCCAGCATTTT.

V is TRBV11-1 and J is TRBJ2-7; D remains unclear. From germline, CDR1 is SGHAT and CDR2 FQDESV (reference sequence). CDR3 length: 13 amino acids. With 3 bases removed from V and 2 bases from J, the gap between germline ends came to 8 bases. CDR3 DNA: TGTGCCAGCAGCTTGCAGGTCACCTACGAGCAGTACTTC. This gives the protein CASSLQVTYEQYF.

This clone was found once. The rearrangement links TRBV2 to TRBJ2-6; possible D gene TRBD1, 7 bases. The germline V and J ends were trimmed by 9 bases and 2 bases, with 11 bases remaining between them. This CDR3 region has 14 residues. Germline V gene lookup returns CDR1 SNHLY and CDR2 FYNNEI. This CDR3 reads CASCRGAGANVLTF. The CDR3 DNA follows: TGTGCCAGTTGCAGGGGGGCTGGGGCCAACGTCCTGACTTTC.

This clone has a single count. The chain links TRBV27 to TRBJ2-1; D unresolved. The germline V and J ends were trimmed by 3 bases and 8 bases, with 8 bases remaining between them. Germline V lookup: CDR1 MNHEY, CDR2 SMNVEV (reference sequence). The CDR3 runs 12 residues. In nucleotides, the CDR3 is TGTGCCAGCAGTTTTAGGGCAGATGAGCAGTTCTTC. It specifies CASSFRADEQFF.

This clone has just a few counts. This sequence joins TRBV7-8 and TRBJ2-7; no firm D call. The germline V gene encodes CDR1 SGHVS and CDR2 FQNEAQ. Trimming took 5 bases from V and 1 from J, leaving 3 bases between them. The CDR3 loop spans 11 amino acids. The CDR3 DNA follows: TGTGCCAGCAGCCCGTCCTACGAGCAGTACTTC. It encodes CASSPSYEQYF.

The V gene is TRBV18, the J gene TRBJ2-2, with 7 bases fitting TRBD1. CDR3 size: 14 residues. The germline gives CDR1 KGHSH, CDR2 LQKENI. Trimming took 6 bases from V and 6 from J; bases not matched to a gene: 7. The DNA for the CDR3 is TGTGCCAGCTCCCGGACAGGTCGGTCCGGGGAGCTGTTTTTT. This gives the protein CASSRTGRSGELFF.

Here the CDR3 reads CASSFGGTYNEQFF. The CDR3, as DNA: TGTGCCAGCAGCTTTGGGGGCACCTACAATGAGCAGTTCTTC. The gene calls are TRBV5-4 and TRBJ2-1; D might be TRBD1 (6 bases). The CDR3 extends over 14 amino acids. The germline V gene encodes CDR1 SGHNT and CDR2 YYREEE (reference sequence). Trimming took off 2 bases at V and 2 bases at J, with 8 bases between the two ends.